The clone carrying this T cell receptor (beta chain) has ten or more counts. The data belong to a study of technical replicates of blood from several donors. Data came from immunoSEQ multiplex PCR; TCRdb stores just in-frame clones and leaves some out. The data show fewer than 85,000 clones, 90% to 95% seen once. Germline CDR1 and CDR2: MRHNA and SNTAGT. This CDR3 comprises 16 residues. J lost 2 bases, V lost 3 bases, and 6 bases had no gene match. The sample was PBMCs. This chain links TRBV6-4 with TRBJ2-3; 9 nucleotides align to TRBD2. This clonotype was obtained from a human donor in good health. Some clones in this sample may be carry-over from other donors' samples. The CDR3 DNA is TGTGCCAGCAGTGAGACGGGCGGGGGGGCCACAGATACGCAGTATTTT. Translating it yields CASSETGGGATDTQYF.